The clone carrying this TCR beta chain was observed a single time. The data stem from a study of T cell responses to AZD1222 COVID-19 vaccine. Here immunoSEQ multiplex PCR was the method, and the copy in TCRdb shows in-frame clones only, minus some. The sample has 100,000 or so clones; 70% to 90% are singletons. Trimming removed 6 bases from V and 0 bases from J; junction bases left unmatched: 6. Looked up from germline, CDR1 is SGDLS and CDR2 is YYNGEE. The CDR3 contains 15 residues. The rearrangement joins TRBV9 to TRBJ2-1, with 7 nucleotides matching TRBD2. This material consisted of peripheral blood, taken on day 0 of AZD1222 vaccination. The clonotype was recovered from an adult in good health. The CDR3 coding sequence is TGTGCCAGCAACAGCGGGGTCAGCTCCTACAATGAGCAGTTCTTC. Encoded protein: CASNSGVSSYNEQFF.